Below, one TCR beta chain is given with its context. The table came from immunoSEQ multiplex PCR; TCRdb's copy has only in-frame clones and leaves some out. The sample lists some 130,000 clones, more than 85% seen once, with around 1.8% in the top ten. This entry belongs to a study of control samples from healthy donors and cancer patients. The CDR3 totals 13 residues. With V trimmed by 5 bases and J by 4 bases, 5 bases remained unmatched. Germline values: CDR1 SGHRS, CDR2 YFSETQ. The source material was PBMCs. The V gene is TRBV5-1, the J gene TRBJ1-2, with TRBD1 matching 7 bases. The TCR comes from a man aged 50-60 years with head and neck cancer. DNA of the CDR3: TGCGCCAGCAGTCCCGGGACAGTCTATGGCTACACCTTC. This translates into CASSPGTVYGYTF. Full variable domain (rest looked up from reference TRBV5-1 and TRBJ1-2): KAGVTQTPRYLIKTRGQQVTLSCSPISGHRSVSWYQQTPGQGLQFLFEYFSETQRNKGNFPGRFSGRQFSNSRSEMNVSTLELGDSALYLCASSPGTVYGYTFGSGTRLTVV.